Listed here are 8 T cell receptor beta chains from one sample, sequenced in a study of response to subunit inactivated influenza vaccine. TCRdb reprocessed the RT-PCR reads with MiXCR, giving one entry per CDR3 protein. The sample records roughly 760,000 distinct CDR3 sequences, approximately 22% being singletons. Specimen: PBMCs from blood, collected less than 6 days after vaccination. The source is a man aged 50-60 years who received an inactivated influenza vaccine.

The V call is TRBV6-2 or TRBV6-3, the J call TRBJ2-1; the D gene is possibly TRBD1 (6 bases). The CDR3 sequence is 13 residues long. Germline V gene sequence: CDR1 MNHEY, CDR2 SVGEGT. V was pared by 4 bases and J by 8 bases, with 12 bases between. The CDR3 region is CASSSPDSDEQFF. The DNA for the CDR3 is TGTGCCAGCAGTTCCCCGGACAGCGATGAGCAGTTCTTC.

The chain is built from TRBV5-6 and TRBJ2-5; no firm D call. The CDR3 contains 13 residues. Germline assignment: CDR1 SGHDT and CDR2 YYEEEE. Trimming removed 5 bases at V and 5 bases at J, with 13 bases between. For the CDR3, the DNA is TGTGCCAGCAGACCTAGGGATCTGGAGACCCAGTACTTC. Its translation is CASRPRDLETQYF.

The chain is built from TRBV20-1 and TRBJ1-1; 8 positions agree with TRBD1. The CDR3 runs to 14 residues. Germline CDR1 DFQATT, CDR2 SNEGSKA (reference sequence). V was clipped by 6 bases and J by 0 bases; unmatched bases: 6. CDR3 in DNA: TGCAGTGCGACAGGGGCGGGGGTGAACACTGAAGCTTTCTTT. Amino acids: CSATGAGVNTEAFF.

This clonotype came up a few times. This sequence joins TRBV7-2 and TRBJ2-3; D unclear. V was shortened by 4 bases and J by 5 bases, with 10 bases between the two germline ends. This CDR3 is 13 amino acids long. The germline V gene encodes CDR1 SGHTA and CDR2 FQGNSA. The CDR3 nucleotides read TGTGCCAGCAGCTCCTCCCGGCTAGATACGCAGTATTTT. This encodes CASSSSRLDTQYF.

The table lists this clonotype with a few counts. The rearrangement links TRBV3-1 to TRBJ2-1; 8 bases match TRBD2. V lost 4 bases to trimming and J lost 14 bases; unmatched junction nucleotides: 10. In germline, CDR1 is LGHDT, CDR2 YNNKEL (reference sequence). The CDR3 is made up of 13 amino acids. CDR3 in amino acids: CASSRNPAGAEFF. The CDR3 nucleotides read TGTGCCAGCAGCCGGAACCCAGCGGGAGCTGAGTTCTTC.

This clonotype occurred a few times. The genes are TRBV5-1 and TRBJ2-7, with D possibly TRBD1 on 5 matching bases. Per germline, CDR1 SGHRS and CDR2 YFSETQ. This CDR3 comprises 15 residues. Trimming stripped 0 bases from V and 0 bases from J, with 10 bases between. CDR3 amino acids: CASSLEGHPSYEQYF. CDR3 coding DNA: TGCGCCAGCAGCTTGGAAGGACACCCCTCCTACGAGCAGTACTTC.

The chain is built from TRBV18 and TRBJ1-6; perhaps TRBD1 as D (5 bases). CDR3 length: 14 residues. V gave up 2 bases and J gave up 5 bases, with 7 bases separating them. Germline CDR1 reads KGHSH; CDR2 reads LQKENI. The DNA of the CDR3 is TGTGCCAGCTCACCAGACAGTAATAATTCACCCCTCCACTTT. Residues: CASSPDSNNSPLHF.

The chain recombines TRBV12-3 or TRBV12-4 with TRBJ2-7; 11 bases agree with TRBD1. This CDR3 is 16 amino acids long. V shed 5 bases, J shed 3 bases, and the junction held 9 bases outside the gene matches. DNA for the CDR3: TGTGCCAGCAGTCTTTCCCGGACAGGGGGCGTCTACGAGCAGTACTTC. Encoded protein: CASSLSRTGGVYEQYF.